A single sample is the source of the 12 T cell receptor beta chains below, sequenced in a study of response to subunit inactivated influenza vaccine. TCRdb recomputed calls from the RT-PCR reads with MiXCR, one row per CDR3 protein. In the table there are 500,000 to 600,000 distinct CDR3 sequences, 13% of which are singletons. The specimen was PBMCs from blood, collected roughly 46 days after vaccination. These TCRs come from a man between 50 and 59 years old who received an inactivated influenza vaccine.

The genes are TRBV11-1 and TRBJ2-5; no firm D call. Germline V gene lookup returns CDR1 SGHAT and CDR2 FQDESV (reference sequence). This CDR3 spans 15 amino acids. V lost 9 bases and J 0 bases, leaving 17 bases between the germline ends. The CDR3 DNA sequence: TGTGCCAGTAGAGCGACCCCAGAACACCAAGAGACCCAGTACTTC. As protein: CASRATPEHQETQYF.

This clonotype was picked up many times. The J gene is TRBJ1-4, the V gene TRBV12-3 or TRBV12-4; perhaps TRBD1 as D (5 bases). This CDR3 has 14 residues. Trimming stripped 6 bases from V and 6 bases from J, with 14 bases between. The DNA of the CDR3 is TGTGCCAGCAGGTCGGGACCCGGGCATGAAAAACTGTTTTTT. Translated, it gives CASRSGPGHEKLFF.

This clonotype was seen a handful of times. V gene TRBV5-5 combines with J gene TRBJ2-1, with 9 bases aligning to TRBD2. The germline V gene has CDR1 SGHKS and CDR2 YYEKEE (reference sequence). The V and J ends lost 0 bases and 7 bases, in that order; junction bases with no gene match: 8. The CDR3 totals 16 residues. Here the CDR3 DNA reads TGTGCCAGCAGCTTGGCTCTGCGACTAGCGGTAAATGAGCAGTTCTTC. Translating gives CASSLALRLAVNEQFF.

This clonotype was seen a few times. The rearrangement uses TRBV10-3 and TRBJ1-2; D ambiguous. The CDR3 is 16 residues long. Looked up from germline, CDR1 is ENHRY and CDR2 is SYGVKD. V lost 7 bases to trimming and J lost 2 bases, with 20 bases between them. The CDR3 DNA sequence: TGTGCCATCACAAACGGTGTCGGCGACTCAAACTATGGCTACACCTTC. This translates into CAITNGVGDSNYGYTF.

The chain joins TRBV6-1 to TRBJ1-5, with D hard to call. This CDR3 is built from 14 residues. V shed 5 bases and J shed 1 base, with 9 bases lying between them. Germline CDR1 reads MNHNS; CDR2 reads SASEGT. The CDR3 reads CASSTVGSNQPQHF. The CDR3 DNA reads TGTGCCAGCAGTACGGTGGGAAGCAATCAGCCCCAGCATTTT.

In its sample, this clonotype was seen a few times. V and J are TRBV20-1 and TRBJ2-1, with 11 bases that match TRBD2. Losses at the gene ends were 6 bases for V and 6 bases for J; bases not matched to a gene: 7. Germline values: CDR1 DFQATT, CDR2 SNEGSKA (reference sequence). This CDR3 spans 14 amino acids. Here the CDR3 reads CSALAGGGFNEQFF. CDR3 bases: TGCAGTGCGTTAGCGGGAGGGGGTTTCAATGAGCAGTTCTTC.

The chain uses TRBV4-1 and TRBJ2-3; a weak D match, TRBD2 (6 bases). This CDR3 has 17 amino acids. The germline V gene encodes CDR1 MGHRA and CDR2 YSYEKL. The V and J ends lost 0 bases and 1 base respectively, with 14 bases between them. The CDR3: CASSQDAETSGTDTQYF. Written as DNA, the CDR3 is TGCGCCAGCAGCCAAGATGCGGAGACTAGTGGCACAGATACGCAGTATTTT.

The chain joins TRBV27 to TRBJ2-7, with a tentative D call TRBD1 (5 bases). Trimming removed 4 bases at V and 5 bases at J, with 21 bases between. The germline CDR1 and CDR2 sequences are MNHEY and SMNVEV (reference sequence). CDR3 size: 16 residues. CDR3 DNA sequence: TGTGCCAGCAGTTCCACCTGGGTTCGAACAGGCGACGAGCAGTACTTC. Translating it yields CASSSTWVRTGDEQYF.

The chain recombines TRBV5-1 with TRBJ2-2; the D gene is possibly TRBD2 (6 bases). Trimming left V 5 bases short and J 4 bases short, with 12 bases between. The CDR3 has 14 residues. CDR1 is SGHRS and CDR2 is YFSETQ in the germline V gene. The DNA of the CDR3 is TGCGCCAGCAGAGGATTGGGGGGCACCGGGGAGCTGTTTTTT. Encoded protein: CASRGLGGTGELFF.

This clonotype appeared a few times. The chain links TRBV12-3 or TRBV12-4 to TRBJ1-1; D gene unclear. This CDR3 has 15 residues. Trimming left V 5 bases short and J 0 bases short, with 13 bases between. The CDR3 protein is CASSPRFSVNTEAFF. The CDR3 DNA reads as TGTGCCAGCAGTCCCAGGTTTTCCGTGAACACTGAAGCTTTCTTT.

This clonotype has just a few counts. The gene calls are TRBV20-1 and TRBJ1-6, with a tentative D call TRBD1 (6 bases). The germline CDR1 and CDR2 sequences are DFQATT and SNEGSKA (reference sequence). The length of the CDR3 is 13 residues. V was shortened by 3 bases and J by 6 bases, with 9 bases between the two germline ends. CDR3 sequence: CSARMGANSPLHF. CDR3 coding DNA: TGCAGTGCTAGGATGGGGGCTAATTCACCCCTCCACTTT.

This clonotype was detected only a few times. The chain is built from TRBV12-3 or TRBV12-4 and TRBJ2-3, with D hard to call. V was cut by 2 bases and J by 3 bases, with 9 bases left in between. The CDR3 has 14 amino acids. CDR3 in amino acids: CASSLYTATDTQYF. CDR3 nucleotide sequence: TGTGCCAGCAGTTTATATACGGCGACAGATACGCAGTATTTT.